The subject of this entry is one T cell receptor beta chain. No antigen is known for it. This entry belongs to a study of beta chain features in type 1 diabetes. As for the study in general: Across the samples, more than 85 million sorted cells were examined in total. Points from the study as a whole: It was not settled here whether HLA type affects TCRB rearrangement. Moderate yet significant TCRB CDR3 shortening was seen in Type 1 diabetes patients in all four CD4+ subsets.

The CDR3 runs 17 residues. Trimming cost V 2 bases and J 3 bases, with 20 bases left between them. Germline V gene data show CDR1 as MGHRA and CDR2 as YSYEKL. TCRB transcripts that were expressed got sequenced, as all of the isolated RNA had been reverse transcribed. Reads from naive, central memory and regulatory T cell samples averaged roughly 3.6 million. The data were produced by immunoSEQ multiplex PCR, yet TCRdb's version contains in-frame clones alone and is incomplete. The data show about 170,000 clones, 7.8% seen once. The clonotype was recovered from a woman in her forties with type 1 diabetes. The sequenced sample was central memory CD4+ T cells from blood. The V call is TRBV4-1, the J call TRBJ2-7; tentatively, D is TRBD1 (5 bases). The CDR3 loop reads CASSQMGATDKFYEQYF. CDR3 nucleotides: TGCGCCAGCAGCCAAATGGGTGCGACAGATAAGTTCTACGAGCAGTACTTC.